This T cell receptor beta chain is drawn from a study of blood T cell repertoires in COVID-19. TCRdb keeps only in-frame clones here, not all; method: immunoSEQ multiplex PCR. The table lists around 170,000 clones, 80% of them singletons. The CDR3 has 14 amino acids. CDR1 is KGHSH, CDR2 LQKENI, per germline. V dropped 3 bases and J dropped 2 bases, with 10 bases sitting between them. The receptor's source is a man in his 70s with active or convalescent COVID-19. The chain recombines TRBV18 with TRBJ2-5, with D uncertain. Sequencing was done on a sample of peripheral blood. For the CDR3, the DNA is TGTGCCAGCTCACCCGATCAGCGACAAGAGACCCAGTACTTC. It is translated as CASSPDQRQETQYF.